Below, 21 T cell receptor beta chains from the same sample are listed, as sequenced in a study of read filtering for tumor transcriptome and immune sequencing. The library was built from 400 ng RNA with molecular barcoded adaptors for alpha/delta and beta/gamma chains. One entry per CDR3 protein results from TCRdb running MiXCR on the reads. This table has 62,000 or so distinct CDR3 sequences, over 11% appearing once. The sequenced sample consisted of a population of CD138-negative cells sorted from bone marrow. These receptors were taken from a donor aged 40 or over with multiple myeloma.

The table lists this clonotype with many counts. The chain joins TRBV20-1 to TRBJ2-3, with D perhaps TRBD1 or TRBD2 (5 bases each). CDR1 is DFQATT and CDR2 is SNEGSKA in the germline V gene (reference sequence). Trimming pared 6 bases from V and 0 bases from J, leaving 13 bases between. This CDR3 is 14 amino acids long. CDR3 region: CSAQGALSTDTQYF. DNA for the CDR3: TGCAGTGCCCAGGGAGCGCTGAGCACAGATACGCAGTATTTT.

This clonotype was picked up many times. The rearrangement joins TRBV7-3 to TRBJ2-1; D is possibly TRBD1 or TRBD2 (5 bases each). This CDR3 is 15 amino acids long. In germline, CDR1 is SGHTA, CDR2 FQGTGA. The V end lost 5 bases, the J end lost 1 base, and 12 bases lay between the germline ends. CDR3 nucleotides: TGTGCCAGCAGCCTGATTGGGGGATCCTACAATGAGCAGTTCTTC. It specifies CASSLIGGSYNEQFF.

This clonotype has ten or more counts. The DNA for the CDR3 is TGTGCCAGCAGCCCGATAGCGGGAGATACGCAGTATTTT. It yields the protein CASSPIAGDTQYF. The rearrangement joins TRBV28 to TRBJ2-3; 7 nucleotides align to TRBD2. Germline V gene sequence: CDR1 MDHEN, CDR2 SYDVKM. The V segment lost 6 bases and the J segment 5 bases; nucleotides outside the gene matches: 5. The CDR3 is made up of 13 amino acids.

The V and J genes are TRBV20-1 and TRBJ2-3, with TRBD2 matching over 10 bases. The CDR3 runs 14 residues. The germline gives CDR1 DFQATT, CDR2 SNEGSKA (reference sequence). Trimming cost V 2 bases and J 3 bases; bases outside gene matches: 2. The CDR3 region has the DNA TGCAGTGCTAGACCGGGACTAGCGACAGATACGCAGTATTTT. It yields the protein CSARPGLATDTQYF.

This clonotype is medium-sized (0.01 to 0.1%) within its sample. V gene TRBV28 combines with J gene TRBJ2-1; D call uncertain. Trimming cost V 1 base and J 4 bases, with 11 bases left between them. This CDR3 contains 15 residues. Germline V lookup: CDR1 MDHEN, CDR2 SYDVKM. The CDR3 coding sequence is TGTGCCAGCAGTTTATCCTCGGTCCTATACAATGAGCAGTTCTTC. Encoded protein: CASSLSSVLYNEQFF.

In its sample, this clonotype was seen many times. This sequence joins TRBV20-1 and TRBJ1-1; 7 bases align to TRBD1. Germline V gene data show CDR1 as DFQATT and CDR2 as SNEGSKA (reference sequence). V dropped 5 bases and J dropped 4; count of bases not matched to a gene: 10. This CDR3 region has 14 residues. The CDR3 spells CSAFRDAGGTEAFF. In DNA form, the CDR3 reads TGCAGTGCTTTCCGCGACGCAGGGGGCACTGAAGCTTTCTTT.

This clonotype was counted many times. The V and J genes are TRBV25-1 and TRBJ1-1; unclear D gene. Trimming took off 7 bases at V and 4 bases at J, with 16 bases between the two ends. CDR3 length: 14 amino acids. Per the germline V gene, CDR1 is MGHDK and CDR2 is SYGVNS. CDR3 region: CASKSAGSSTEAFF. CDR3 sequence (DNA): TGTGCCAGCAAATCCGCCGGATCCTCCACTGAAGCTTTCTTT.

This clonotype was seen at least ten times. The CDR3 loop reads CASSTTGGDVGELFF. CDR3 nucleotide sequence: TGCGCCAGCAGCACAACAGGGGGCGACGTCGGGGAGCTGTTTTTT. The V and J genes are TRBV5-1 and TRBJ2-2; 9 bases agree with TRBD1. CDR1 and CDR2 (germline): SGHRS, YFSETQ. Trimming took 4 bases from V and 7 from J; bases not matched to a gene: 8. The length of the CDR3 is 15 residues.

Many counts were recorded for this clonotype. The CDR3 is CAWNGQGNQPQHF. CDR3 nucleotides: TGTGCCTGGAACGGACAGGGTAATCAGCCCCAGCATTTT. The chain couples TRBV30 to TRBJ1-5, with 8 bases aligning to TRBD1. Germline CDR1 and CDR2: GTSNPN and SVGIG (reference sequence). This CDR3 is built from 13 residues. The V gene end was trimmed by 4 bases and the J gene end by 4 bases; junction bases not matched to a gene: 3.

This clonotype was detected many times. The gene calls are TRBV19 and TRBJ2-1; TRBD2 matches 11 bases. Germline trimming cut 3 bases from V and 8 bases from J; bases unmatched to any gene: 3. This CDR3 spans 14 amino acids. CDR1 LNHDA and CDR2 SQIVND come from the germline V gene (reference sequence). CDR3 in amino acids: CASSMVSGRDEQFF. DNA for the CDR3: TGTGCCAGTAGTATGGTTAGCGGGAGGGATGAGCAGTTCTTC.

This clonotype was seen repeatedly, ten times or more. The chain recombines TRBV7-2 with TRBJ1-1, with TRBD1 identical over 7 bases. Germline V lookup: CDR1 SGHTA, CDR2 FQGNSA. J gave up 0 bases and V 7 bases, and 2 bases lay outside the gene matches. This CDR3 is built from 13 residues. The CDR3 DNA reads as TGTGCCAGCAAGGGACAGATGAACACTGAAGCTTTCTTT. It translates to CASKGQMNTEAFF.

This clonotype was seen ten or more times. This rearrangement joins TRBV2 to TRBJ2-1, with D possibly matching TRBD2 (6 bases). V was cut by 4 bases and J by 4 bases, with 14 bases left in between. This CDR3 has 15 amino acids. The germline CDR1 and CDR2 sequences are SNHLY and FYNNEI. The CDR3 spells CASSGAWGVYNEQFF. The DNA of the CDR3 is TGTGCCAGCAGTGGGGCCTGGGGGGTATACAATGAGCAGTTCTTC. The full variable domain, its missing parts supplied by reference TRBV2 and TRBJ2-1, is EPEVTQTPSHQVTQMGQEVILRCVPISNHLYFYWYRQILGQKVEFLVSFYNNEISEKSEIFDDQFSVERPDGSNFTLKIRSTKLEDSAMYFCASSGAWGVYNEQFFGPGTRLTVL.

This clonotype occurred many times. The V and J genes are TRBV3-1 and TRBJ2-5; no reliable D call. Trimming took 1 base from V and 1 from J, leaving 4 bases between them. Per germline, CDR1 LGHDT and CDR2 YNNKEL (reference sequence). This CDR3 comprises 13 residues. The DNA for the CDR3 is TGTGCCAGCAGCCAAGGGCTCCAAGAGACCCAGTACTTC. Translated: CASSQGLQETQYF.

The J gene is TRBJ2-6, the V gene TRBV9, with D perhaps matching TRBD2 (7 bases). The CDR3 is 14 residues long. Germline CDR1 reads SGDLS; CDR2 reads YYNGEE. Trimming took 7 bases from V and 4 from J, leaving 12 bases between them. Here the CDR3 reads CASAGAIGANVLTF. Here the CDR3 DNA reads TGTGCCAGCGCGGGGGCGATCGGGGCCAACGTCCTGACTTTC. The entire variable domain, with the rest obtained from reference TRBV9 and TRBJ2-6, is as follows: DSGVTQTPKHLITATGQRVTLRCSPRSGDLSVYWYQQSLDQGLQFLIQYYNGEERAKGNILERFSAQQFPDLHSELNLSSLELGDSALYFCASAGAIGANVLTFGAGSRLTVL.

The sample holds many counts of this clonotype. The chain employs TRBV9 and TRBJ2-1; TRBD2 aligns across 8 bases. Germline assignment: CDR1 SGDLS and CDR2 YYNGEE. Unmatched junction bases numbered 8, after V lost 0 bases and J lost 9 bases. This CDR3 has 15 residues. In DNA, the CDR3 is TGTGCCAGCAGCGTAGAGGGACTAGGGATCACTGAGCAGTTCTTC. Residues: CASSVEGLGITEQFF.

This clonotype was seen repeatedly, ten times or more. DNA for the CDR3: TGTGCCAGCAGCTTAGGGGGAGACTCGGAATACTTC. This translates into CASSLGGDSEYF. This chain joins TRBV7-9 and TRBJ2-7; a weak D match, TRBD2 (5 bases). Germline lookup yields CDR1 SEHNR and CDR2 FQNEAQ (reference sequence). The CDR3 length is 12 residues. Trimming removed 1 base at V and 13 bases at J, with 14 bases between.

This clonotype occurred many times. The chain combines TRBV7-3 with TRBJ2-5; no clear D gene. There are 13 residues in the CDR3. Deletions cut 4 bases from V and 5 bases from J, with 11 bases between. The germline CDR1 and CDR2 sequences are SGHTA and FQGTGA. The CDR3 DNA reads as TGTGCCAGCAGCTATGGGGTACAGGAGACCCAGTACTTC. Translated, it gives CASSYGVQETQYF.

The genes are TRBV7-2 and TRBJ2-5; D possibly corresponds to TRBD2 (6 bases). CDR3 length equals 15 residues. The germline CDR1 and CDR2 sequences are SGHTA and FQGNSA. V shed 5 bases and J shed 4 bases, with 17 bases lying between them. DNA of the CDR3: TGTGCCAGCAGCCCCCCCGGGGGTCTGAGAGAGACCCAGTACTTC. Translated, it gives CASSPPGGLRETQYF.

This clonotype was observed at least ten times. The rearrangement uses TRBV29-1 and TRBJ2-2; D is unresolved. The V gene's germline CDR1 is SQVTM and CDR2 ANQGSEA. The CDR3 has 11 residues. V lost 4 bases to trimming and J lost 5 bases, with 5 bases between them. The DNA of the CDR3 is TGCAGCGTTGGCGTTACCGGGGAGCTGTTTTTT. Protein: CSVGVTGELFF.

In its sample, this clonotype was seen many times. The CDR3 bases are TGTGCCTGGAGTAAAGCTTTAGTGATGTGGGCTAATGAAGCTTTCTTT. Its translation: CAWSKALVMWANEAFF. This chain links TRBV30 with TRBJ1-1; D not resolved. V shed 2 bases and J shed 7 bases, with 23 bases lying between them. The CDR3 has 16 residues. Germline CDR1 and CDR2: GTSNPN and SVGIG (reference sequence).

The sample holds many counts of this clonotype. The chain recombines TRBV4-3 with TRBJ1-1, with 10 positions matching TRBD1. Germline assignment: CDR1 LGHNA and CDR2 YSLEER. V was pared by 3 bases and J by 6 bases, with 4 bases of the junction left unmatched. This CDR3 region has 14 residues. CDR3 sequence: CASSHSTGGSEAFF. The CDR3 DNA reads as TGCGCCAGCAGCCATTCGACAGGGGGCTCTGAAGCTTTCTTT.